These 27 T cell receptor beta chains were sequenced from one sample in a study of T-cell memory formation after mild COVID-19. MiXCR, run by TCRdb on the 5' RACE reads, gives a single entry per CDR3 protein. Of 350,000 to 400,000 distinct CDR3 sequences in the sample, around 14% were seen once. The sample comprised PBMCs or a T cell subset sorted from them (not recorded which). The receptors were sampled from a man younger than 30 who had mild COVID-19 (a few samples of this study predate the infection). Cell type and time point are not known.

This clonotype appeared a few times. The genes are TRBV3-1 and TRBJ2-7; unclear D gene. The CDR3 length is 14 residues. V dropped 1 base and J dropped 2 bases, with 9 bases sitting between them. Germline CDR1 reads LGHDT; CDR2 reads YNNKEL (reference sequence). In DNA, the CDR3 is TGTGCCAGCAGCCAAGTTCCGGACGCCTACGAGCAGTACTTC. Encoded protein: CASSQVPDAYEQYF.

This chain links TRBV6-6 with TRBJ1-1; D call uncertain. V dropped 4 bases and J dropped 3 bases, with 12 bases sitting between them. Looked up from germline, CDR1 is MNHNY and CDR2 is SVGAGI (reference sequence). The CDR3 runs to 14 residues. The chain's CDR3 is CASSSPTTDTEAFF. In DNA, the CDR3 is TGTGCCAGCAGTTCTCCGACAACAGACACTGAAGCTTTCTTT.

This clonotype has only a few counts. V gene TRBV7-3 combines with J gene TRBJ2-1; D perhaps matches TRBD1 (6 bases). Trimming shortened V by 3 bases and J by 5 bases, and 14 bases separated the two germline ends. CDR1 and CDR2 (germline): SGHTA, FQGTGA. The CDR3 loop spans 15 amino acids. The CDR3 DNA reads TGTGCCAGCAGCTTCGTTGCAGGGGAACACAATGAGCAGTTCTTC. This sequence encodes CASSFVAGEHNEQFF.

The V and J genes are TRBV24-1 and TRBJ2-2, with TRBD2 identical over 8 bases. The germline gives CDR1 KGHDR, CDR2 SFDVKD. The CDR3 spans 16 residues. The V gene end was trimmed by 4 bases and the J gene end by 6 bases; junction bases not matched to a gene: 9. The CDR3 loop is CATSEPGLDDSGELFF. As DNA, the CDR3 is TGTGCCACCAGTGAGCCGGGACTAGACGATTCCGGGGAGCTGTTTTTT.

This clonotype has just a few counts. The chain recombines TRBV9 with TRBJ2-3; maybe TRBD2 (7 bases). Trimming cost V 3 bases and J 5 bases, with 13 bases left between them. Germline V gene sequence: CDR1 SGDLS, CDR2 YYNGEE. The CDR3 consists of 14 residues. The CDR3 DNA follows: TGTGCCAGCAGCGCCGGGGGGCGGGAAGATACGCAGTATTTT. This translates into CASSAGGREDTQYF.

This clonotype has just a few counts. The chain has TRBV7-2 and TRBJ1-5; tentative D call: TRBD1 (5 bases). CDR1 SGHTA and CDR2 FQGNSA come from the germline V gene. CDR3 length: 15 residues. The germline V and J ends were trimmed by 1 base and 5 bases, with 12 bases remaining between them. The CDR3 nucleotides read TGTGCCAGCAGCTTAGGAGGGACGGCCCATCAGCCCCAGCATTTT. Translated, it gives CASSLGGTAHQPQHF.

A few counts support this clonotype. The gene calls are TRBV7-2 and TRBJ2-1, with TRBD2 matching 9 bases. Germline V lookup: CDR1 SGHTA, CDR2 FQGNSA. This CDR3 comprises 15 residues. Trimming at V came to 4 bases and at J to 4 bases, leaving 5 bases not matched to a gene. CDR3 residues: CASSYAGGRYNEQFF. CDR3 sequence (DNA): TGTGCCAGCAGCTATGCGGGGGGGCGGTACAATGAGCAGTTCTTC.

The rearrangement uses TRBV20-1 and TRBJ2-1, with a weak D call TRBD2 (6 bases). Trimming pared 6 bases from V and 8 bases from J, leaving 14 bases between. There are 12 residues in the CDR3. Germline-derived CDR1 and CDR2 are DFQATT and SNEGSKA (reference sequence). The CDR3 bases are TGCAGTGCACTCTGGGACTCTGATGAGCAGTTCTTC. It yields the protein CSALWDSDEQFF.

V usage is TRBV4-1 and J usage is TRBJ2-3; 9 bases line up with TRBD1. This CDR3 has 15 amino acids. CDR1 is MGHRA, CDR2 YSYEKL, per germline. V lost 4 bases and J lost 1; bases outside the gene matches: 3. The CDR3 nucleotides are TGCGCCAGCAGCCTCCGGACAGGGGGCACAGATACGCAGTATTTT. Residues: CASSLRTGGTDTQYF.

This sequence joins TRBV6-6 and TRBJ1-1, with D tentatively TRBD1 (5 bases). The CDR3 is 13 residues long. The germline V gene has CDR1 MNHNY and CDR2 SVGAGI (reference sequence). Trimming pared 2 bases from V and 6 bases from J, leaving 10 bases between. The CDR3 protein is CASSYGGNPEAFF. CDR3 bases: TGTGCCAGCAGTTACGGGGGAAACCCTGAAGCTTTCTTT.

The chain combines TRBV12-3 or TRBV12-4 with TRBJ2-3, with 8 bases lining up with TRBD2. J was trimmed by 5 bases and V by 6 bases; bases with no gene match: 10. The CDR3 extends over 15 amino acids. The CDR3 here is CASRGLSGGIDTQYF. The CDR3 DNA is TGTGCCAGCAGAGGCCTAAGCGGGGGCATAGATACGCAGTATTTT.

The CDR3 DNA follows: TGTGCCAGCAGTCAAAGCAACAGGGCAACTAATGAAAAACTGTTTTTT. Its protein is CASSQSNRATNEKLFF. The V call is TRBV6-2 or TRBV6-3, the J call TRBJ1-4; perhaps TRBD1 as D (6 bases). Germline V gene sequence: CDR1 MNHEY, CDR2 SVGEGT. The CDR3 contains 16 residues. V dropped 5 bases and J dropped 0 bases, with 13 bases sitting between them.

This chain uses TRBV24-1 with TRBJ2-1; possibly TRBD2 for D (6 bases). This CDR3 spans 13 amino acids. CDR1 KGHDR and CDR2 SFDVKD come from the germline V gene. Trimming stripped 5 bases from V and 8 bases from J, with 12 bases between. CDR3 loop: CATSAGAYHEQFF. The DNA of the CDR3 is TGTGCCACCAGTGCGGGAGCTTACCATGAGCAGTTCTTC.

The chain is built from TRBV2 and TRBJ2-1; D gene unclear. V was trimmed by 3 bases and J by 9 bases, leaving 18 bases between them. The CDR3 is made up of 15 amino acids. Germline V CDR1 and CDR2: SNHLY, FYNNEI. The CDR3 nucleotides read TGTGCCAGCAGTGATCCCTCACAGAGGCTCCCTGAGCAGTTCTTC. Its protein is CASSDPSQRLPEQFF. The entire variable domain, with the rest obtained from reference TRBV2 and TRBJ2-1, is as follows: EPEVTQTPSHQVTQMGQEVILRCVPISNHLYFYWYRQILGQKVEFLVSFYNNEISEKSEIFDDQFSVERPDGSNFTLKIRSTKLEDSAMYFCASSDPSQRLPEQFFGPGTRLTVL.

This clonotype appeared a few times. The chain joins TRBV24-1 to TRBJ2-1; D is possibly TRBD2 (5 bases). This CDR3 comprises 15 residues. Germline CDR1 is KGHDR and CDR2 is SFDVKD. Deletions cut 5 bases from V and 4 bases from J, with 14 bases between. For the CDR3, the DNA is TGTGCCACCAGTGGAGGGCCCGGCGTTTACAATGAGCAGTTCTTC. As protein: CATSGGPGVYNEQFF.

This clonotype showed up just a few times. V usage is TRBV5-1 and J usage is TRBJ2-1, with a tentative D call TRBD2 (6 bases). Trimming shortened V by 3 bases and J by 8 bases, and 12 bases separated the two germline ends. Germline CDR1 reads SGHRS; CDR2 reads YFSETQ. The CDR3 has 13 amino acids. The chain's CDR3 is CASSSLVADEQFF. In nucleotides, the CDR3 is TGCGCCAGCAGCTCCCTGGTAGCGGATGAGCAGTTCTTC.

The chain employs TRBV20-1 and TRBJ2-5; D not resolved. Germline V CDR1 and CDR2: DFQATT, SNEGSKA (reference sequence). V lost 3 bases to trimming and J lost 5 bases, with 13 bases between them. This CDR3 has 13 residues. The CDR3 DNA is TGCAGTGCTAGGAAGGTAGCATCGGAGACCCAGTACTTC. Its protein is CSARKVASETQYF.

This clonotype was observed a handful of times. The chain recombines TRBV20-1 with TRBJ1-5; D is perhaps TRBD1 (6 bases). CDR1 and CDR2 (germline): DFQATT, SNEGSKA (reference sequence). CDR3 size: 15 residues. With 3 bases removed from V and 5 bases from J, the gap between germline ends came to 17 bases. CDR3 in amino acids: CSARAYPGGDQPQHF. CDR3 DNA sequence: TGCAGTGCTAGGGCCTATCCGGGGGGCGATCAGCCCCAGCATTTT.

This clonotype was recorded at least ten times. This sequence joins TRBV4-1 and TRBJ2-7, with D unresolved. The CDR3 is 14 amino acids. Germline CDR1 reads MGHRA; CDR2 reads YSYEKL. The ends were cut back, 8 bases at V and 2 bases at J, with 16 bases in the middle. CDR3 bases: TGCGCCAGCCGTCCCAGCAGGCCACCCTACGAGCAGTACTTC. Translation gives CASRPSRPPYEQYF.

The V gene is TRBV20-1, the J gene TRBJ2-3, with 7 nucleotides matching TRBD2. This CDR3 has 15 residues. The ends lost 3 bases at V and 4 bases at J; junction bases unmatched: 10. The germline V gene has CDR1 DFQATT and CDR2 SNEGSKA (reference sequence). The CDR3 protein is CSARSGVRGADTQYF. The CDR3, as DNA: TGCAGTGCTAGGAGCGGGGTGAGGGGAGCAGATACGCAGTATTTT.

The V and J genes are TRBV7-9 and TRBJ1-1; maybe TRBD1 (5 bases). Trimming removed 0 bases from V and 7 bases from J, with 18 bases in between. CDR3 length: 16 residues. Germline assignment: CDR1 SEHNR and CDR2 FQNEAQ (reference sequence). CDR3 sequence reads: CASSLAWDPSEDEAFF. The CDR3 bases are TGTGCCAGCAGCTTAGCGTGGGACCCAAGCGAAGATGAAGCTTTCTTT.

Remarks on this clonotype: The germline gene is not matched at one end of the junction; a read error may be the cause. CDR3 sequence: CASSKDTDTQYF. For the CDR3, the DNA is TGCGCCAGCAGCAAAGACACGGATACGCAGTATTTT. The rearrangement uses TRBV4-1 and TRBJ2-3, with D unresolved. Germline lookup yields CDR1 MGHRA and CDR2 YSYEKL. There are 12 residues in the CDR3.

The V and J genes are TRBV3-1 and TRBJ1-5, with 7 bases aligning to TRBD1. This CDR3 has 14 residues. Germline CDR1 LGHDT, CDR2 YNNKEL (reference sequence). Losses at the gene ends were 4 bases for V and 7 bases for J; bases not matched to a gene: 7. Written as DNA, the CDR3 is TGTGCCAGCAGCCCAGGGGGGGACGTACAGCCCCAGCATTTT. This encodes CASSPGGDVQPQHF.

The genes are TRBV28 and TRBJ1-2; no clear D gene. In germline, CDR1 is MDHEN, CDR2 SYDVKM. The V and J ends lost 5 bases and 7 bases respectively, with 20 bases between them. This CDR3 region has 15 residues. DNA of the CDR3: TGTGCCAGCAGTCGATATCCCCCCGTTCCGGGTGGCTACACCTTC. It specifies CASSRYPPVPGGYTF.

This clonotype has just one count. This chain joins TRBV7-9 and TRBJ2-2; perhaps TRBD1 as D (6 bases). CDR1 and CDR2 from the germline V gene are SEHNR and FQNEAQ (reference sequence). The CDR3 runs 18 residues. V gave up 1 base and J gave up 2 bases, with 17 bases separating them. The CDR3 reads CASSLGLTDSDNTGELFF. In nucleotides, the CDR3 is TGTGCCAGCAGCTTAGGCCTTACGGACAGCGATAACACCGGGGAGCTGTTTTTT.

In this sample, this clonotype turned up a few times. The CDR3 here is CASSRAGDSSYNEQFF. CDR3 nucleotide sequence: TGTGCCAGCAGCCGGGCAGGCGATAGCTCCTACAATGAGCAGTTCTTC. The gene calls are TRBV5-6 and TRBJ2-1; unclear D gene. Trimming removed 4 bases from V and 0 bases from J, with 14 bases in between. Looked up from germline, CDR1 is SGHDT and CDR2 is YYEEEE. The CDR3 is made up of 16 amino acids.

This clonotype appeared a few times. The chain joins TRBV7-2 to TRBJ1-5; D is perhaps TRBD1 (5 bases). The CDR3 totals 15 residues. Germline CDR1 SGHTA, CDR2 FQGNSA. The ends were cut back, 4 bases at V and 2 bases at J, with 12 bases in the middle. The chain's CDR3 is CASSWGEAGNQPQHF. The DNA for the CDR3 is TGTGCCAGCAGCTGGGGGGAGGCGGGCAATCAGCCCCAGCATTTT.